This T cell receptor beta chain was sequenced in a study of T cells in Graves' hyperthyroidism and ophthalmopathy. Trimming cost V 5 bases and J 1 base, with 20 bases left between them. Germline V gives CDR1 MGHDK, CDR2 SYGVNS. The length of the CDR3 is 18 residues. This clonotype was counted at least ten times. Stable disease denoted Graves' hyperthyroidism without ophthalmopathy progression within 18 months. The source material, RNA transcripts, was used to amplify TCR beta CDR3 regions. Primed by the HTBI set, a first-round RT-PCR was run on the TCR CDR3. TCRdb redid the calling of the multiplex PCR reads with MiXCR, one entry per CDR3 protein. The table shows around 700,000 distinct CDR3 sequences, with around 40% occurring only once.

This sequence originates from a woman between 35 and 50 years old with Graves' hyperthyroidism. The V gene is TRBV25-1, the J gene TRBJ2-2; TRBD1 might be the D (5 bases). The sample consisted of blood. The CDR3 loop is CASSPLSLGRVNTGELFF. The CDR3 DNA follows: TGTGCCAGCAGTCCCCTATCCCTCGGCAGGGTGAACACCGGGGAGCTGTTTTTT.